This is a list of T cell receptor beta chains from one sample in a study of long-term antiretroviral therapy in people with HIV. This table comes from immunoSEQ multiplex PCR, and its TCRdb copy is limited to in-frame clones, with some not included. The sample holds about 23,000 clones, roughly 80% seen once. Sequencing was performed on unsorted PBMCs, taken 0.4 years after starting antiretroviral therapy. The source is a middle-aged man with HIV. The CDR3 runs from the conserved cysteine through the conserved F or W. Fields, in order: V gene, J gene, D gene, clone size, CDR3 DNA, CDR3 protein. D genes are given only for firm matches. Clone size is stated in some rows and not others, as once, few, many or a class when expanded.

TRBV27	TRBJ1-6	-	-	TGTGCCAGCAGGGGACCGTATAATTCACCCCTCCACTTT	CASRGPYNSPLHF
TRBV4-1	TRBJ2-2	TRBD1	-	TGCGCCAGCAGCCAATTACAGGGGACGCGTGGTACCGGGGAGCTGTTTTTT	CASSQLQGTRGTGELFF
TRBV4-3	TRBJ2-2	-	-	TGCGCCAGCAGCCAAGTTGAGACCGGGGAGCTGTTTTTT	CASSQVETGELFF
TRBV5-1	TRBJ2-1	-	-	TGCGCCAGCAGCTTGGAGGACAGAGGAAAGATCTTC	CASSLEDRGKIF
TRBV27	TRBJ1-2	-	-	TGTGCCAGCAGCTTCCGGGCGAACTATGGCTACACCTTC	CASSFRANYGYTF
TRBV10-1	TRBJ1-4	-	-	TGCGCCAGCAGCTCCGACGGGGTCTCTAATGAAAAACTGTTTTTT	CASSSDGVSNEKLFF
TRBV5-1	TRBJ2-1	TRBD2	-	TGCGCCAGCAGCCCAGAACCGGGACTAGCGGGGGAGCAGTTCTTC	CASSPEPGLAGEQFF
TRBV29-1	TRBJ2-7	-	-	TGCAGCGTTGATAAAGGGGGGACCTACGAGCAGTACTTC	CSVDKGGTYEQYF
TRBV9	TRBJ2-1	-	-	TGTGCCAGCAGCGTAGACGGGGGAGGTTACAATGAGCAGTTCTTC	CASSVDGGGYNEQFF
TRBV10-1	TRBJ2-1	-	-	TGCGCCAGCAGTGAGCGGGGGGCTCCCTCCTACAATGAGCAGTTCTTC	CASSERGAPSYNEQFF
TRBV4-1	TRBJ2-3	-	once	TGCGCCAGCAGCCGCCTCCCGGGAACCACAGATACGCAGTATTTT	CASSRLPGTTDTQYF
TRBV2	TRBJ2-2	-	few	TGTGCCAGCAGGCCGGGACATTTGAACACCGGGGAGCTGTTTTTT	CASRPGHLNTGELFF
TRBV7-2	TRBJ2-3	-	once	TGTGCCAGCAGCTTTAGAGGGGGGAACACAGATACGCAGTATTTT	CASSFRGGNTDTQYF
TRBV2	TRBJ1-2	-	-	TGTGCCAGCAGTGATTCGGTTAACTATGGCTACACCTTC	CASSDSVNYGYTF
TRBV2	TRBJ2-7	TRBD1	-	TGTGCCAGCAGCGCCGGGACAGCGTACGAGCAGTACTTC	CASSAGTAYEQYF
TRBV5-1	TRBJ1-1	-	-	TGCGCCAGCAGCTCCTCCTCACAGGAGGAAAAAGCTTTCTTT	CASSSSSQEEKAFF
TRBV6-1	TRBJ1-2	-	few	TGTGCCAGCAGTGAAGGAGAGTTAGATGGCTACACCTTC	CASSEGELDGYTF
TRBV7-2	TRBJ2-7	-	-	TGTGCCAGCAGCCTCCCGGAGGGTCCCTACGAGCAGTACTTC	CASSLPEGPYEQYF
TRBV5-1	TRBJ1-6	TRBD1	few	TGCGCCAGCAGCTTGCGAGGACAGGGGACGTCACCCCTCCACTTT	CASSLRGQGTSPLHF
TRBV28	TRBJ1-5	-	few	TGTGCCAGCGACACACCTTATAGCAATCAGCCCCAGCATTTT	CASDTPYSNQPQHF
TRBV5-6	TRBJ1-1	TRBD1	-	TGTGCCAGCAGCCTAACGACAGGGAAAACTGAAGCTTTCTTT	CASSLTTGKTEAFF
TRBV6-1	TRBJ1-2	-	-	TGTGCCAGCAAACATCCGGAAATGGGATATGGCTACACCTTC	CASKHPEMGYGYTF
TRBV15	TRBJ2-1	TRBD2	-	TGTGCCACCAGCAGAGATCTGGCTAGCGGTTACAATGAGCAGTTCTTC	CATSRDLASGYNEQFF
TRBV6-5	TRBJ1-2	TRBD1	once	TGTGCCAGCAGTTACTCGAGTAAAGGGGGCCGGTATGGCTACACCTTC	CASSYSSKGGRYGYTF
TRBV9	TRBJ2-2	-	-	TGTGCCAGCAGCCCCGGGGCAGCCCCCGGCACCGGGGAGCTGTTTTTT	CASSPGAAPGTGELFF
TRBV7-2	TRBJ1-5	-	-	TGTGCCAGCAGCTTAGCTGCAGGTGGGAATCAGCCCCAGCATTTT	CASSLAAGGNQPQHF
TRBV5-4	TRBJ2-5	-	-	TGTGCCAGCAGCTTGCAAGAGACCCAGTACTTC	CASSLQETQYF
TRBV4-1	TRBJ2-7	-	-	TGCGCCAGCAGCCAAGGTACAGGCCTTTTCTCCTACGAGCAGTACTTC	CASSQGTGLFSYEQYF
TRBV19	TRBJ2-2	-	-	TGTGCCAGTATGGCCGGGTCCGGGGAGCTGTTTTTT	CASMAGSGELFF
TRBV7-3	TRBJ2-1	TRBD2	once	TGTGCCAGCAGCTTAATCGGCGGGGGGGCCCACAATGAGCAGTTCTTC	CASSLIGGGAHNEQFF
TRBV29-1	TRBJ2-2	TRBD1	few	TGCAGCGTGCGGACAGGGATGGGGGAGCTGTTTTTT	CSVRTGMGELFF
TRBV18	TRBJ2-2	-	-	TGTGCCAGCTCACTGCGCGGGACGGTGAACACCGGGGAGCTGTTTTTT	CASSLRGTVNTGELFF
TRBV19	TRBJ2-1	-	-	TGTGCCAGTAGTATGACGGTAATTGCCTACAATGAGCAGTTCTTC	CASSMTVIAYNEQFF
TRBV7-9	TRBJ1-1	TRBD1	-	TGTGCCAGCAGCCAGCGGGGGGACAGGGCACCCCAGGGCACTGAAGCTTTCTTT	CASSQRGDRAPQGTEAFF
TRBV19	TRBJ1-6	-	-	TGTGCCAGTAGGAGGGCAAGGGAGATTAATTCACCCCTCCACTTT	CASRRAREINSPLHF
TRBV5-4	TRBJ2-5	TRBD1	-	TGTGCCAGCAGCTTAGGGACAGGCCAAGAGACCCAGTACTTC	CASSLGTGQETQYF
TRBV19	TRBJ1-1	-	-	TGTGCCAGTAGTTGGGGCGGTAACACTGAAGCTTTCTTT	CASSWGGNTEAFF
TRBV5-6	TRBJ2-1	-	-	TGTGCCAGCACCTTGGAGGGTTTGGGGTACAATGAGCAGTTCTTC	CASTLEGLGYNEQFF
TRBV28	TRBJ1-5	TRBD1	-	TGTGCCAGCAGTAAACAGGGGAATCAGCCCCAGCATTTT	CASSKQGNQPQHF
TRBV7-9	TRBJ2-1	TRBD1	-	TGTGCCAGCAGCGACAGGGTTAGTAGCTACAATGAGCAGTTCTTC	CASSDRVSSYNEQFF
TRBV5-1	TRBJ2-1	TRBD1	-	TGCGCCAGCAGTAATACAGGGGCCTACAATGAGCAGTTCTTC	CASSNTGAYNEQFF
TRBV18	TRBJ2-5	TRBD2	-	TGTGCCAGCTCACCTTCAAGCGGGGGGGCCGAGACCCAGTACTTC	CASSPSSGGAETQYF
TRBV11-2	TRBJ1-6	-	-	TGTGCCAGCAGCGACTGGGGGGATTCACCCCTCCACTTT	CASSDWGDSPLHF
TRBV13	TRBJ2-2	-	-	TGTGCCAGCAGCTCCCCCATGTTCGGGGCTGGGGCCGGGGAGCTGTTTTTT	CASSSPMFGAGAGELFF
TRBV7-3	TRBJ2-7	-	-	TGTGCCAGCAGCTCCGACGCTGGGCCCTACGAGCAGTACTTC	CASSSDAGPYEQYF
TRBV18	TRBJ2-5	-	-	TGTGCCAGCTCACCTCAAGAGACCCAGTACTTC	CASSPQETQYF
TRBV2	TRBJ1-1	-	few	TGTGCCAGCAGACGGCAGGCGAACACTGAAGCTTTCTTT	CASRRQANTEAFF
TRBV19	TRBJ1-2	-	-	TGTGCCAGTAGTTTTCGCCTAGTTAACTATGGCTACACCTTC	CASSFRLVNYGYTF
TRBV5-1	TRBJ1-4	-	-	TGCGCCAGCAGCCCCGACTTGACAGGCTTTAATGAAAAACTGTTTTTT	CASSPDLTGFNEKLFF
TRBV18	TRBJ2-2	-	-	TGTGCCAGCTCACCAATCCAAACACCAGGGACCGGGGAGCTGTTTTTT	CASSPIQTPGTGELFF
TRBV5-1	TRBJ2-3	-	-	TGCGCCAGCAGCGTCGACAGGCCCCGGACAGATACGCAGTATTTT	CASSVDRPRTDTQYF
TRBV4-2	TRBJ2-3	-	-	TGTGCCAGCAGCCCCGGGGTCTTAGCGGATACGCAGTATTTT	CASSPGVLADTQYF
TRBV10-2	TRBJ1-1	TRBD1	-	TGCGCCAGCAGTGAGGGGACAGGAGGTTTTGCCGGCACTGAAGCTTTCTTT	CASSEGTGGFAGTEAFF
TRBV6-1	TRBJ2-3	-	medium-sized	TGTGCCAGCAGTGAAGACACAGATACGCAGTATTTT	CASSEDTDTQYF
TRBV9	TRBJ1-4	-	-	TGTGCCAGCAGCGTATACGCAGCACCCAATGAAAAACTGTTTTTT	CASSVYAAPNEKLFF